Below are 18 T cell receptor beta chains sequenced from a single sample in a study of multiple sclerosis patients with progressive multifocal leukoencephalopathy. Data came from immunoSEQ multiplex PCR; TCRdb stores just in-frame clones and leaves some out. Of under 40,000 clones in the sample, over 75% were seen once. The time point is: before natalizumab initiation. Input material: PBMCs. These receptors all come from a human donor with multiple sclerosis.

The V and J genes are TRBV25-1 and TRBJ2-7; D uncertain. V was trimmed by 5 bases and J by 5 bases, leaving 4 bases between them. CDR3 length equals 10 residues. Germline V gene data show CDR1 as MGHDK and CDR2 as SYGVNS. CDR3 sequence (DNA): TGTGCCAGCAGTATAGACGAGCAGTACTTC. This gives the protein CASSIDEQYF.

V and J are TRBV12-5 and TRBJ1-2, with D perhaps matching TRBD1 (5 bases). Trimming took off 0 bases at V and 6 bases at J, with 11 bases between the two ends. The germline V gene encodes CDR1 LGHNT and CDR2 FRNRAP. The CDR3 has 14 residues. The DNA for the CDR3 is TGTGCTAGTGGTTTGGTACAAGGCAGGGATGGCTACACCTTC. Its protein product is CASGLVQGRDGYTF.

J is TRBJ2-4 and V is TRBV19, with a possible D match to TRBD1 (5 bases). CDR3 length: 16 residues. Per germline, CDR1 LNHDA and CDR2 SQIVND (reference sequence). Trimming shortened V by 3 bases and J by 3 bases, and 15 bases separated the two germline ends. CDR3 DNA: TGTGCCAGTAGTATCCCACCTGGGGCTGGCAAAAACATTCAGTACTTC. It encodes CASSIPPGAGKNIQYF. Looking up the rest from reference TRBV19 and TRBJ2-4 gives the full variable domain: DGGITQSPKYLFRKEGQNVTLSCEQNLNHDAMYWYRQDPGQGLRLIYYSQIVNDFQKGDIAEGYSVSREKKESFPLTVTSAQKNPTAFYLCASSIPPGAGKNIQYFGAGTRLSVL.

CDR3 protein: CASSLKHTDTQYF. The CDR3 DNA reads as TGTGCCAGCAGCTTGAAACACACAGATACGCAGTATTTT. V gene TRBV5-4 combines with J gene TRBJ2-3; D is undetermined. Trimming took off 1 base at V and 2 bases at J, with 5 bases between the two ends. The CDR3 extends over 13 amino acids. From germline, CDR1 is SGHNT and CDR2 YYREEE (reference sequence).

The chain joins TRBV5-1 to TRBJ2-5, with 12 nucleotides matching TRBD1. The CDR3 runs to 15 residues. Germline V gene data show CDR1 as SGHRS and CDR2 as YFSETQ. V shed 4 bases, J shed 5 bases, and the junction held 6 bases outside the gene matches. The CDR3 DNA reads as TGCGCCAGCAGCGGGACAGGGGGCGCGGAGGAGACCCAGTACTTC. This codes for CASSGTGGAEETQYF.

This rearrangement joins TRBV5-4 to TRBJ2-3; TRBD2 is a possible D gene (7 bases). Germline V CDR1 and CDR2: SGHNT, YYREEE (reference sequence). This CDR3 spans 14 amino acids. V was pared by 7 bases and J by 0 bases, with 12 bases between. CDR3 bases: TGTGCCAGCGGGGGGGCCTCTAGCACAGATACGCAGTATTTT. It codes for CASGGASSTDTQYF.

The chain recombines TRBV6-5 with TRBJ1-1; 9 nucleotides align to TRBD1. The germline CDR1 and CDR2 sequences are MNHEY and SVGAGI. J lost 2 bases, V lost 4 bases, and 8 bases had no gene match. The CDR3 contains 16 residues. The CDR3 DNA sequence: TGTGCCAGCAGTTCCCCACAGGGGGCCCCTAACACTGAAGCTTTCTTT. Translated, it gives CASSSPQGAPNTEAFF.

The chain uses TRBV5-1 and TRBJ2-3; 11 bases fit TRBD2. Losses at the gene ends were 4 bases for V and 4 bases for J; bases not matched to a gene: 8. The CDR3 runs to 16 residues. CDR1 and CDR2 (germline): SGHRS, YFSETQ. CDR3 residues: CASSGIAGGTADTQYF. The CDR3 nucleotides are TGCGCCAGCAGCGGAATAGCGGGAGGGACGGCAGATACGCAGTATTTT.

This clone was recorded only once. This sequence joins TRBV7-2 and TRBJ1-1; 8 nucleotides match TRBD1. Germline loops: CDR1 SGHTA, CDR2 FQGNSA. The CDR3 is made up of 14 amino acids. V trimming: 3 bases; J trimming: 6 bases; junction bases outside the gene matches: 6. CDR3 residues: CASSFGQGDAEAFF. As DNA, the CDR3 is TGTGCCAGCAGCTTCGGACAGGGCGATGCTGAAGCTTTCTTT. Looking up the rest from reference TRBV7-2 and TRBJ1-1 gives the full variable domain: GAGVSQSPSNKVTEKGKDVELRCDPISGHTALYWYRQSLGQGLEFLIYFQGNSAPDKSGLPSDRFSAERTGGSVSTLTIQRTQQEDSAVYLCASSFGQGDAEAFFGQGTRLTVV.

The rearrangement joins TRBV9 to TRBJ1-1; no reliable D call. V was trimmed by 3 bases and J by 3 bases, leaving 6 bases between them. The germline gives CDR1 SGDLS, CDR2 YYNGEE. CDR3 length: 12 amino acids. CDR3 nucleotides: TGTGCCAGCAGCGGACTCGACACTGAAGCTTTCTTT. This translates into CASSGLDTEAFF.

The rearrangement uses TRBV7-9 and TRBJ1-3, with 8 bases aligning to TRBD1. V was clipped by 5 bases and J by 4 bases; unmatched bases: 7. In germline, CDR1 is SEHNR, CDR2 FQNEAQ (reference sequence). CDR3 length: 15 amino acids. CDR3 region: CASSALGQEGNTIYF. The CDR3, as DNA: TGTGCCAGCAGCGCCCTGGGACAGGAGGGAAACACCATATATTTT.

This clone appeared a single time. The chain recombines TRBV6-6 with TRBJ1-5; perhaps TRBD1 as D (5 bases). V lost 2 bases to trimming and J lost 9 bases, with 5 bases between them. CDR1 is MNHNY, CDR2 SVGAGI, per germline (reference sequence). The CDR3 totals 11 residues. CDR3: CASSYGAPQHF. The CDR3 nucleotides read TGTGCCAGCAGTTACGGGGCGCCCCAGCATTTT.

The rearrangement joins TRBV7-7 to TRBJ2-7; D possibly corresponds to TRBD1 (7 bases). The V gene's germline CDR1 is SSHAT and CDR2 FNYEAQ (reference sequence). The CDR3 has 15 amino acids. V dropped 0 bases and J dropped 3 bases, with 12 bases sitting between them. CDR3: CASSLAAGGNYEQYF. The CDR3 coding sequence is TGTGCCAGCAGCTTAGCGGCAGGGGGGAACTACGAGCAGTACTTC.

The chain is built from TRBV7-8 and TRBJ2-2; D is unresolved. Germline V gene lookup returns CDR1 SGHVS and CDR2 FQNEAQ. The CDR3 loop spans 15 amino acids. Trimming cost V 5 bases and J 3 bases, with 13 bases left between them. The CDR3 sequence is CASSQVTHHTGELFF. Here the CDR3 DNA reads TGTGCCAGCAGCCAAGTGACACACCACACCGGGGAGCTGTTTTTT. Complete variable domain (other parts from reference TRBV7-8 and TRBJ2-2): GAGVSQSPRYKVAKRGQDVALRCDPISGHVSLFWYQQALGQGPEFLTYFQNEAQLDKSGLPSDRFFAERPEGSVSTLKIQRTQQEDSAVYLCASSQVTHHTGELFFGEGSRLTVL.

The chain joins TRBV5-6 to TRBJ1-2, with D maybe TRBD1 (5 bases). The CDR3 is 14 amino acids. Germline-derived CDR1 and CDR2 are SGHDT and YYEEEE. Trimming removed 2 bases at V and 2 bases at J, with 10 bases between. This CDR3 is CASSFGGTNYGYTF. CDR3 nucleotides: TGTGCCAGCAGCTTCGGGGGGACCAACTATGGCTACACCTTC.

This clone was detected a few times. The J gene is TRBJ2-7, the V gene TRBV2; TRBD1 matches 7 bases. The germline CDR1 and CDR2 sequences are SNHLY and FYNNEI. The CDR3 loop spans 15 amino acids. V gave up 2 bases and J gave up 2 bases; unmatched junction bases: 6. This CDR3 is CASSELDRDPYEQYF. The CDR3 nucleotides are TGTGCCAGCAGTGAACTCGACAGGGACCCCTACGAGCAGTACTTC.

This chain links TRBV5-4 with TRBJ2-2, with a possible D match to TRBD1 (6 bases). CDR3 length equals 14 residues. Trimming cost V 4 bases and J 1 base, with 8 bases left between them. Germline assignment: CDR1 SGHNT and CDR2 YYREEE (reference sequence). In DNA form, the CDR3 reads TGTGCCAGCAGCCAGACAGGGAACACCGGGGAGCTGTTTTTT. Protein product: CASSQTGNTGELFF.

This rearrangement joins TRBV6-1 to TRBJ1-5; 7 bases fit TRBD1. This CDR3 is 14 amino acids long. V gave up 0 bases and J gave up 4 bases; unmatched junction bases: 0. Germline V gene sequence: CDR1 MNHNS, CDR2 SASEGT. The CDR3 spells CASSEARGNQPQHF. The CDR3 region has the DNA TGTGCCAGCAGTGAAGCCAGGGGGAATCAGCCCCAGCATTTT.